This paragraph covers one T cell receptor beta chain sequence. This clone's antigen is unknown. Base-call qualities are not available, and no considerably larger clone is one nucleotide away. Libraries were prepared through PCR. TCR sequencing of DNA from cultured CD4+ T cells used the Oncomine TCR Beta short-read assay at the Johns Hopkins FTIC core. The QIAamp micro DNA kit was used to extract genomic DNA from the cultured CD4+ T cells. Oncomine TCR Beta libraries from cultured CD4+ T cells were pooled with unique dual indexes and sequenced on an Illumina iSeq 100. The source study handled its data this way. Non-productive sequences were filtered out, and CDR3s that did not start with C, did not end with F or W, or were shorter than 7 amino acids were discarded. The MANAFEST web application was used to identify antigen-specific clonotypes by comparing peptide-stimulated wells against reference wells and other culture wells. An FDR below 0.05, an odds ratio above 5, and a productive frequency above 0.1% in at least two of three replicate wells were required for clones to be considered positive. Clonotypes that were significantly expanded in both SARS-CoV-2 spike wells and at least one common cold coronavirus spike condition were defined as cross-reactive. Using R version 3.6.1, CDR3 homology was evaluated through Levenshtein distances (stringdist) along with unrooted phylogenetic trees (ape). The public reads were quality trimmed at Q25 with fastp and then assembled into clones with MiXCR by TCRdb, keeping productive beta chains. Merged by CDR3 protein, the rows form single entries marked with the most common genes and DNA. TCRdb's processing, not the authors', yielded these V and J calls. This sample comprises about 14,000 distinct CDR3 sequences, over 50% of them detected only once. Together, the top ten hold more than 12% of the sample.

The germline ends are 20 bases apart after V is trimmed by 5 bases and J by 4 bases. From the cysteine through the phenylalanine, the CDR3 covers 17 amino acids. Only the CDR3 portion is preserved as DNA: 51 bases, with reading frame beginning at the first base. The germline V gene provides CDR1 MNHNS and CDR2 SASEGT. The sample belongs to a study of vaccination and CD4 T cells after COVID-19 (dated by TCRdb to between 2021 and 2023). In terms of the full investigation: SARS-CoV-2 positivity had been established in the convalescent patients by nasal swab PCR, and mild disease was recorded in several of these patients and severe disease in one. Post-vaccine blood samples were taken a median of about 77 days after the second vaccine dose, with a range of roughly 13 to 250 days. Post-COVID blood samples were collected from convalescent patients a median of approximately 93 days after diagnosis, with a range of roughly 30 to 161 days. For stimulating the cultures, overlapping spike peptide pools were used, derived from SARS-CoV-2 as well as from the common cold coronaviruses HCoV-NL63, HCoV-OC43 and HCoV-229E. Participants received two doses of either the Pfizer-BioNTech BNT162b2 vaccine (n=8) or the Moderna mRNA-1273 vaccine (n=2). The convalescent cohort included six males and four females, with two Hispanic individuals, seven Caucasians, two Asians and one multiracial person. As controls, cultures received a CEFX viral epitope pool (the positive control), an HIV-1 Nef peptide pool (the negative control), or no peptide at all. In under twelve COVID-19 convalescent patients and a handful of infection-naive healthy vaccine recipients, researchers compared the spike-specific CD4+ TCR repertoire from before mRNA vaccination with the repertoire from after.

Reading the label with the study, this specimen's treatment or condition is: 10-day PBMC culture with coronavirus spike peptide pools or control peptides (ViraFEST assay). The ViraFEST assay, used in the study, expanded antigen-specific T cells with peptide pools and then identified the expanded clonotypes through TCR sequencing. The convalescent patients' positive SARS-CoV-2 PCR tests were from March to December 2020, which was before the Alpha, Beta and Delta variants emerged in the United States. Each well held around 2.1 million PBMCs cultured with 9 to 10 ug/ml peptide pools in IMDM containing around 5% human AB serum and 10 IU/ml IL-2. On days 3 and 7, half of the culture medium was replaced with fresh IL-2-containing medium. After approximately 11 days of culture, CD4+ T cells were isolated by negative selection with the EasySep CD4+ T cell isolation kit. Ficoll-Paque Plus gradient centrifugation was used to isolate PBMCs from whole blood, and the isolated PBMCs were then either used fresh or cryopreserved at -140C. Culture conditions were generally each tested in triplicate wells.

General study outcomes and caveats: Of the vaccine-specific clones found in convalescent patients, nearly all (304 of 307) were mono-reactive for SARS-CoV-2 spike instead of being cross-reactive with common cold coronaviruses. In convalescent patients, a median around 86% of post-vaccine SARS-CoV-2-reactive clones were detected only after vaccination, suggesting vaccine-specific priming. Although the median number of SARS-CoV-2-reactive clonotypes went up from 21 after infection to 38 after vaccination, the increase was not significant. The number of convalescent patients in the study was relatively small, and the study did not examine early timepoints following natural infection.

The sequence was collected from a human donor who had recovered from COVID-19. Sequenced: CD4+ T cells from blood, cultured in vitro. The chain employs TRBV6-1 and TRBJ1-4; the D gene identity is not certain. The CDR3 is CASSISRARLNNEKLFF. The nucleotides read TGTGCCAGCAGTATAAGCCGGGCAAGACTGAATAATGAAAAACTGTTTTTT.